This T cell receptor (beta chain) was found in a study of identical twins. Study results and limitations: The study found that models underestimated out-of-frame TCR alpha sharing in monozygotic twins.

The V gene's germline CDR1 is MNHNS and CDR2 SASEGT. Trimming stripped 2 bases from V and 5 bases from J, with 9 bases between. The CDR3 length is 14 residues. TCRdb processed the 5' RACE reads anew with MiXCR; each CDR3 protein has one entry. Of 210,000 or so distinct CDR3 sequences listed, 7.5% are singletons. The table lists this clonotype with many counts. The antigen is not known. These same data were also listed under a study on yellow fever vaccine responses in identical twins.

The source of this sequence is a woman between 18 and 30 years old in good health. The chain combines TRBV6-1 with TRBJ2-2; D is uncertain. The sample was memory (CD45RO+) T cells sorted from blood. The CDR3 is CASSETRKTGELFF. The CDR3 DNA reads TGTGCCAGCAGTGAAACGCGAAAAACCGGGGAGCTGTTTTTT.